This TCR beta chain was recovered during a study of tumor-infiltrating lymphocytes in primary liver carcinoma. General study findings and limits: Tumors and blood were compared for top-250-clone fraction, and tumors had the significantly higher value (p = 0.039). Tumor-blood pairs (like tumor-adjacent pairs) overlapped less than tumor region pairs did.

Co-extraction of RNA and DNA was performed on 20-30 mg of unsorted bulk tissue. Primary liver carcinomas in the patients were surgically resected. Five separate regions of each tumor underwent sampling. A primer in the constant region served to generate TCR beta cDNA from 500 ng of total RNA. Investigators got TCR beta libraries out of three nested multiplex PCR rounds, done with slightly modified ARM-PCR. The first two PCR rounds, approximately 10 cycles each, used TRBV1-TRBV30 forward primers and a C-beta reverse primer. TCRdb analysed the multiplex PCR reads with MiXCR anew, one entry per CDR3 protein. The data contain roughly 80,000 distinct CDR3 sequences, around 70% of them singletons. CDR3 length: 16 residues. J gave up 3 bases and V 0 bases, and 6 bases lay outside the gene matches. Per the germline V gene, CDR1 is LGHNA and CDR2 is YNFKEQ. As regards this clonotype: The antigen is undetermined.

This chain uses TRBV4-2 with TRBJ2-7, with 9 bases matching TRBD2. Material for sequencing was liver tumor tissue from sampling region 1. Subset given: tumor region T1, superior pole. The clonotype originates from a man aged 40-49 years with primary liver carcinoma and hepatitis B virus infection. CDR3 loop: CASSQDPASGNYEQYF. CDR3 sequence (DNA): TGTGCCAGCAGCCAAGATCCGGCTAGCGGGAACTACGAGCAGTACTTC.